Shown below are 14 T cell receptor beta chains from a single sample sequenced in a study of cytotoxic CD8 clonotypes in ibrutinib-treated CLL. Repertoires were generated with immunoSEQ multiplex PCR, while TCRdb's copy carries only in-frame clones and drops some. The sample holds 35,000 to 45,000 clones, approximately 45% seen once. The input for sequencing was PBMCs, taken before ibrutinib treatment. These receptor sequences come from a human donor with chronic lymphocytic leukemia.

This chain connects TRBV7-8 to TRBJ2-1; 12 bases are a match to TRBD2. Per the germline V gene, CDR1 is SGHVS and CDR2 is FQNEAQ. The CDR3 is made up of 17 amino acids. The ends lost 2 bases at V and 6 bases at J; junction bases unmatched: 8. DNA of the CDR3: TGTGCCAGCAGCTTAATGGTCGAACTAGCGGGGGGCAATGAGCAGTTCTTC. Its translation: CASSLMVELAGGNEQFF. The variable domain in full, with the rest retrieved from reference TRBV7-8 and TRBJ2-1, is GAGVSQSPRYKVAKRGQDVALRCDPISGHVSLFWYQQALGQGPEFLTYFQNEAQLDKSGLPSDRFFAERPEGSVSTLKIQRTQQEDSAVYLCASSLMVELAGGNEQFFGPGTRLTVL.

In its sample, this clone was seen a few times. This chain joins TRBV7-9 and TRBJ2-7; no clear D gene. In germline, CDR1 is SEHNR, CDR2 FQNEAQ (reference sequence). V was cut by 5 bases and J by 0 bases, with 2 bases left in between. This CDR3 is 11 amino acids long. The CDR3, as DNA: TGTGCCAGCAGCCGCTCCTACGAGCAGTACTTC. It codes for CASSRSYEQYF.

This clone is deemed large (0.1 to 1%). V gene TRBV25-1 combines with J gene TRBJ2-5; a weak D match, TRBD1 (6 bases). The CDR3 covers 14 residues. CDR1 and CDR2 from the germline V gene are MGHDK and SYGVNS. V was clipped by 3 bases and J by 0 bases, with 8 bases between them. The CDR3 sequence is CASSDRGHQETQYF. The CDR3 bases are TGTGCCAGCAGTGACAGGGGCCACCAAGAGACCCAGTACTTC.

This clone was seen once. This sequence joins TRBV30 and TRBJ2-5; 8 bases line up with TRBD2. J lost 1 base, V lost 1 base, and 5 bases had no gene match. The germline gives CDR1 GTSNPN, CDR2 SVGIG (reference sequence). This CDR3 has 15 amino acids. CDR3 region: CAWSGSGGTQETQYF. CDR3 coding DNA: TGTGCCTGGAGTGGGTCGGGGGGGACCCAAGAGACCCAGTACTTC.

As DNA, the CDR3 is TGTGCCAGCAGTACCCTCCGGGACTTGACTTTCTTT. Amino acids: CASSTLRDLTFF. This chain joins TRBV6-4 and TRBJ1-1, with D perhaps TRBD1 (5 bases). V was shortened by 5 bases and J by 12 bases, with 16 bases between the two germline ends. In germline, CDR1 is MRHNA, CDR2 SNTAGT. There are 12 residues in the CDR3.

In this sample, this clone turned up a few times. The CDR3: CASSERGKNTEAFF. The CDR3 bases are TGTGCCAGCAGTGAGAGGGGAAAGAACACTGAAGCTTTCTTT. The chain has TRBV6-1 and TRBJ1-1, with D possibly matching TRBD1 (5 bases). The V and J ends lost 3 bases and 1 base respectively, with 9 bases between them. CDR1 MNHNS and CDR2 SASEGT come from the germline V gene. This CDR3 has 14 residues.

This chain uses TRBV11-2 with TRBJ1-4; the match to TRBD1 covers 9 bases. There are 15 residues in the CDR3. The V and J ends lost 1 base and 8 bases, in that order; junction bases with no gene match: 5. The germline V gene encodes CDR1 SGHAT and CDR2 FQNNGV. The CDR3 region is CASSLGGQGREKLFF. For the CDR3, the DNA is TGTGCCAGCAGCTTAGGGGGACAGGGTCGGGAAAAACTGTTTTTT.

V and J are TRBV6-1 and TRBJ1-4, with TRBD1 matching over 8 bases. With 2 bases clipped from V and 7 bases from J, the junction kept 3 bases outside the gene matches. CDR1 MNHNS and CDR2 SASEGT come from the germline V gene. CDR3 length: 14 amino acids. Here the CDR3 reads CASSENRGFEKLFF. Here the CDR3 DNA reads TGTGCCAGCAGTGAAAACAGGGGGTTTGAAAAACTGTTTTTT.

The chain is built from TRBV2 and TRBJ2-1; 9 bases align to TRBD2. This CDR3 has 12 residues. Trimming at V came to 7 bases and at J to 8 bases, leaving 3 bases not matched to a gene. Germline CDR1 SNHLY, CDR2 FYNNEI. CDR3 residues: CASIRGGDEQFF. The CDR3 nucleotides read TGTGCCAGCATCCGCGGGGGGGATGAGCAGTTCTTC.

Of note for this clone: The germline gene is not matched at one end of the junction; a read error may be the cause. J is TRBJ2-2 and V is TRBV7-7; TRBD1 matches at 12 bases. The CDR3 length is 16 residues. Germline assignment: CDR1 SSHAT and CDR2 FNYEAQ (reference sequence). DNA for the CDR3: TGTGCTAGCAGCCCGGGACAGGGGGCCTGGACCGGGGAGCTGTTTTTT. Translated: CASSPGQGAWTGELFF.

This clone has only a few counts. In nucleotides, the CDR3 is TGTGCCTGGGATAGCAGCCAAGAGACCCAGTACTTC. It translates to CAWDSSQETQYF. This chain joins TRBV30 and TRBJ2-5; unclear D gene. Trimming pared 5 bases from V and 1 base from J, leaving 8 bases between. Per germline, CDR1 GTSNPN and CDR2 SVGIG (reference sequence). This CDR3 is 12 amino acids long.

CDR3 region: CASSLGTGTLNIQYF. The CDR3 region has the DNA TGTGCCAGCAGCTTAGGGACCGGGACTTTAAACATTCAGTACTTC. The chain employs TRBV13 and TRBJ2-4; the D gene is possibly TRBD2 (6 bases). V was shortened by 0 bases and J by 6 bases, with 12 bases between the two germline ends. The CDR3 loop spans 15 amino acids. Germline V CDR1 and CDR2: PRHDT, FYEKMQ (reference sequence).

The V gene is TRBV2, the J gene TRBJ2-2; no clear D gene. CDR3 length equals 13 residues. Germline values: CDR1 SNHLY, CDR2 FYNNEI. V lost 6 bases and J lost 1, with 6 bases in between. The CDR3 loop reads CASRVMNTGELFF. DNA of the CDR3: TGTGCCAGCAGGGTAATGAACACCGGGGAGCTGTTTTTT.

This clone was detected a few times. The chain is built from TRBV11-3 and TRBJ2-3; TRBD2 agrees at 7 bases. With V trimmed by 3 bases and J by 10 bases, 4 bases remained unmatched. CDR1 is SGHNT and CDR2 is YENEEA in the germline V gene. The CDR3 runs 12 residues. In nucleotides, the CDR3 is TGTGCCAGCAGCTTGGGACTATCGGCGCAGTATTTT. It codes for CASSLGLSAQYF.